This TCR beta chain was identified in a study of blood T cell repertoires in COVID-19. The wider study: From the United States, Italy and Spain came samples of acute and convalescent COVID-19. T cells, B-cell-depleted T cells, or PBMCs provided the cDNA or gDNA that served as material.

From germline, CDR1 is LNHDA and CDR2 SQIVND (reference sequence). The CDR3 spans 16 residues. Methods used by the authors: Estimated nucleated cell counts came from reference gene primer amplification. TCRdb keeps only in-frame clones here, not all; method: immunoSEQ multiplex PCR. V and J calls and clone size are those listed in that table; D and trimming were worked out from the DNA. The data show some 100,000 clones, just under 80% seen once. This clone was detected only once. One junction end disagrees with the germline gene, perhaps due to a read error. This chain uses TRBV19 with TRBJ2-6; D may be TRBD1 (5 bases). This clonotype was sampled from a man between 65 and 79 years old with active or convalescent COVID-19. The specimen was peripheral blood. The CDR3 DNA follows: TGTGCCAGTAGTGTAGACAGAATCTCTGGGGCCAACGTCCTGACTTTC. Protein product: CASSVDRISGANVLTF.